What follows describes a single TCR beta chain. Its recognized antigen is unknown. There are no base qualities to consult, and no much larger clone falls within one base. This sample is drawn from a study of human versus mouse CDR3 diversity and MHC coevolution (dated 2017 in TCRdb). Looking at the study overall: According to reports, the immunoSEQ assay can detect one in 200,000 T cells and keeps multiplex PCR amplification bias to a minimum. Valid reads per sample ranged from roughly 5.5 x 10^6 to 1.8 x 10^7 across mouse and human samples. Human naive CD4 T cell repertoires served as a reference for TCR selection on multiple MHC II alleles, compared against human-TCR-locus transgenic mice with single MHC II. The human cohort comprised three healthy volunteer blood donors, one aged 30 to 40, one aged 40 to 50 and one aged 60 to 70 at collection.

What the research found in general, with its limitations: On average, humans had more CDR3 deletions and insertions than mice, indicating greater exonuclease and TdT activity. Repertoire diversity was not considered directly comparable between humans and mice because human T cells were selected on over 5 MHC II alleles. Most of the three human donors showed the lowest clonal inequality scores among all compared groups. The largest TCR beta repertoire according to iCHAO1 estimates belonged to humans, at some 1.5 million clonotypes, a result attributed likely to selection by multiple MHC II molecules.

The QIAGEN blood and tissue kit was used to extract genomic DNA from the sorted cells, and that DNA was then quantified on a NanoDrop 1000. The immunoSEQ platform deep sequenced and quantified TCR alpha and beta chains by multiplex PCR of genomic DNA. As for the original processing: TCR sequences were annotated using IMGT gene and region definitions. Out-of-frame rearrangements were taken as a proxy for the preselection repertoire and were compared with in-frame clonotypes. The iCHAO1 estimator provided with the immunoSEQ platform was used to estimate repertoire size. A Gini index based on the Lorenz curve was applied to in-frame amino acid clonotypes to measure clonal inequality. The intersect function in the R package tcR was used to count shared clonotypes, while the Jaccard index served to score similarity. V, J and V-J usage frequencies went into a principal component analysis run with the R prcomp function, with no normalization applied. What TCRdb holds here is the immuneACCESS table cut down to in-frame rearrangements. Part of the clones is not present; checked against another copy, under half of the missing clones reflect an unresolved V gene, and the others are unexplained. The D gene and trimming were derived from the DNA, and the V and J assignments and clone size from that table. The sample has about 81,000 clones on record, over 85% of them singletons. The ten top clones hold 1.2% to 1.5% of the sample.

Naive CD4 T cells, defined as CD45RO-negative and CD62L-positive, were isolated from PBMCs by fluorescence-activated cell sorting. About 53 ml of fresh peripheral blood was drawn per donor, and PBMCs were isolated by Ficoll density centrifugation. Cell sorting was carried out on a FACSAria III instrument, and a purity above 90% was achieved for all samples. CDR1 SGHAT and CDR2 FQNNGV were looked up in the germline V gene. The CDR3 numbers 15 residues from cysteine through phenylalanine. Only CDR3 DNA is held: 45 bases, read in frame from base 1. For this chain, trimming is 5 bases at the V end and 0 bases at the J end, and the number of junction bases without a gene match is 4.

The sequence came from a person between 25 and 69 years old in good health. Source material: naive CD4+ T cells from blood. Sample cell subset or site, as interpreted from the label and publication: CD45RO-negative CD62L-positive naive CD4 T cells. The sequence is built from TRBV11-2 and TRBJ2-5, with 9 junctional bases fitting TRBD1. The DNA reads as follows: TGTGCCAGCAGCCCCGGACAGGGGTACCAAGAGACCCAGTACTTC. It specifies CASSPGQGYQETQYF.